The clone carrying this TCR beta chain was seen many times. Its cognate antigen is unknown. From germline, CDR1 is MNHNS and CDR2 SASEGT. The V gene lost 5 bases and the J gene lost 3 bases, with 13 bases spanning the gap. The CDR3 consists of 14 residues. The study made its TCR cDNA through 5'RACE template switching. That step introduced a universal primer site along with UMIs. TCRdb re-analysed the 5' RACE reads in MiXCR, keeping a single row per CDR3 protein. Here the sample spans some 250,000 distinct CDR3 sequences, over 3% being singletons. These data belong to a study of T cells after yellow fever vaccination. Turning to the study itself: For low cell numbers, libraries were made with SMART-Seq v4 Ultra Low Input. Whole-study findings and limits: The CD4 and CD8 compartments had a small share of their clonotypes in common. Researchers report a weaker secondary response that nonetheless peaked faster, day 5 versus 15.

The chain uses TRBV6-1 and TRBJ1-2, with D perhaps TRBD1 (5 bases). This sequence was found in a man between 18 and 29 years old who received the YFV17D yellow fever vaccine. Sequenced here: PBMCs, sampled 15 days after the yellow fever booster vaccination. CDR3 region: CASSSQGSYYGYTF. CDR3 sequence (DNA): TGTGCCAGCAGTAGCCAGGGCAGCTACTATGGCTACACCTTC.